One and the same sample provided the 6 T cell receptor beta chains below, sequenced in a study of a mutant IDH1 vaccine in newly diagnosed glioma (dated by TCRdb to 2020 to 2023). These receptors are not linked to any known antigen. The sample's time point, from its label and the paper: week 23, last vaccination. Each vaccine dose was 300 ug of a 20-mer mutant IDH1 peptide in Montanide, given subcutaneously with topical imiquimod. Receptor amplification or capture employed the immunoSEQ multiplex PCR assay. This immuneACCESS table, as held by TCRdb, lists in-frame sequences with V and J called but not all clones. Of the missing ones, under half trace to an unresolved V gene in checked studies; the others have no known cause. This sample holds approximately 81,000 clones; roughly 85% were observed only once. About 2.2% of the sample is taken by the ten largest. Specimen: PBMCs, collected from a glioma patient whose treatment included an IDH1 peptide vaccine. The origin of the receptors is a man aged 30-40 years with glioma. Some clones in this sample may be carry-over from other donors' samples.

The table lists this clone with a few counts. The chain uses TRBV2 and TRBJ1-1; perhaps TRBD1 as D (5 bases). CDR1 and CDR2 (germline): SNHLY, FYNNEI. The ends were cut back, 6 bases at V and 0 bases at J, with 17 bases in the middle. This CDR3 region has 16 residues. CDR3 in DNA: TGTGCCAGCAGCCCCCTATGGGGCGACATGAACACTGAAGCTTTCTTT. This translates into CASSPLWGDMNTEAFF.

This clone was detected only once. The chain links TRBV7-9 to TRBJ2-7; TRBD2 is a possible D gene (5 bases). V lost 1 base and J 2 bases, leaving 9 bases between the germline ends. This CDR3 has 14 amino acids. Germline assignment: CDR1 SEHNR and CDR2 FQNEAQ (reference sequence). The CDR3 nucleotides are TGTGCCAGCAGCTTAGGGACTGCAGCCTACGAGCAGTACTTC. The encoded protein is CASSLGTAAYEQYF.

The chain links TRBV4-2 to TRBJ2-1, with D unresolved. In germline, CDR1 is LGHNA, CDR2 YNFKEQ. V was shortened by 5 bases and J by 8 bases, with 16 bases between the two germline ends. The CDR3 consists of 14 residues. This chain's CDR3 is CASSLELTGDEQFF. The CDR3 bases are TGTGCCAGCAGCTTGGAGCTAACGGGCGATGAGCAGTTCTTC.

The chain has TRBV19 and TRBJ1-2; TRBD1 matches 8 bases. The J segment lost 6 bases and the V segment lost 3 bases, leaving 12 bases of the junction unmatched. The CDR3 contains 16 residues. CDR1 is LNHDA and CDR2 is SQIVND in the germline V gene (reference sequence). CDR3 region: CASSIPGRGRKDGYTF. The CDR3 nucleotides are TGTGCCAGTAGTATTCCGGGCAGGGGGCGCAAGGATGGCTACACCTTC.

The chain links TRBV28 to TRBJ1-2; unclear D gene. The germline V gene encodes CDR1 MDHEN and CDR2 SYDVKM. V was clipped by 3 bases and J by 2 bases, with 10 bases between them. The CDR3 has 14 residues. CDR3: CASSLIAENYGYTF. CDR3 nucleotide sequence: TGTGCCAGCAGTTTGATTGCAGAGAACTATGGCTACACCTTC.

The chain combines TRBV5-1 with TRBJ2-5; D assignment may be TRBD1 or TRBD2 (6 bases each). Trimming took off 0 bases at V and 5 bases at J, with 11 bases between the two ends. The germline V gene has CDR1 SGHRS and CDR2 YFSETQ. This CDR3 is built from 14 residues. CDR3: CASSLEWGAETQYF. As DNA, the CDR3 is TGCGCCAGCAGCTTGGAGTGGGGGGCCGAGACCCAGTACTTC.